This T cell receptor (beta chain) was observed in a study of T cells after yellow fever vaccination. J lost 1 base, V lost 6 bases, and 14 bases had no gene match. Germline assignment: CDR1 SNHLY and CDR2 FYNNEI. This CDR3 has 17 residues. TCRdb reanalysed the 5' RACE reads using MiXCR and keeps one entry per CDR3 protein. The sample yields over 65,000 distinct CDR3 sequences, about an eighth seen once. This clonotype has more than one count but fewer than ten. This specimen consisted of CD8+ T cells not binding an NS4B(214-222) dextramer, sorted from PBMCs, obtained 20 to 25 days after the first yellow fever vaccination. The chain recombines TRBV2 with TRBJ1-1, with 7 bases aligning to TRBD1. This clonotype was obtained from a man younger than 35 who received the YFV17D yellow fever vaccine. The CDR3 nucleotides are TGTGCCAGCAGCCAAATAGGGGGCCTCGGGGGGAACACTGAAGCTTTCTTT. This sequence encodes CASSQIGGLGGNTEAFF.